This is a list of T cell receptor beta chains from one sample in a study of CD8 T cells in ankylosing spondylitis. TCRdb reanalysed the 5' RACE reads using MiXCR and keeps one entry per CDR3 protein. The repertoire holds about 240,000 distinct CDR3 sequences, with 7.5% to 9% as singletons. Material for sequencing was blood, either unsorted or a sorted T cell fraction (not recorded which). All receptors derive from a male donor with ankylosing spondylitis or in good health (not recorded which). The CDR3 runs from the conserved cysteine through the conserved F or W. The D gene is left open where the match is weak. Rows give clone size only sometimes, using once, few, many, or a class for an expanded clone.

D | size | J | V | DNA | CDR3
- | - | TRBJ1-6 | TRBV9 | TGTGCCAGCAGCCCTCTCGTGGGGAATTCACCCCTCCACTTT | CASSPLVGNSPLHF
- | few | TRBJ1-3 | TRBV25-1 | TGTGCCAGCAGTGGCAGGGCTGGAAACACCATATATTTT | CASSGRAGNTIYF
- | - | TRBJ1-1 | TRBV7-9 | TGTGCCAGCAGCTCCCGGCTGGGCCCGAACACTGAAGCTTTCTTT | CASSSRLGPNTEAFF
TRBD2 | many | TRBJ2-7 | TRBV7-2 | TGTGCCAGCAGCTCCGACCCGGGACTAGCCCTGTCTTACGAGCAGTACTTC | CASSSDPGLALSYEQYF
TRBD1 | - | TRBJ1-2 | TRBV19 | TGTGCCAGTAGTATAGATCGGGGACAGGTTTATGGCTACACCTTC | CASSIDRGQVYGYTF
- | many | TRBJ2-1 | TRBV12-3/TRBV12-4 | TGTGCCAGCAGTCTCGGCATTAAGATCAATGAGCAGTTCTTC | CASSLGIKINEQFF
- | many | TRBJ2-7 | TRBV30 | TGTGCCTGGAGTGTACGTAGGGAAGGCGAGCAGTACTTC | CAWSVRREGEQYF
- | - | TRBJ2-1 | TRBV18 | TGTGCCAGCTCACCACCCGTGCAGGGGCAGGTTGAGCAGTTCTTC | CASSPPVQGQVEQFF
- | many | TRBJ1-2 | TRBV27 | TGTGCCAGCAGCTCGGCCGCGGCAGGACTCGCTAACTATGGCTACACCTTC | CASSSAAAGLANYGYTF
TRBD2 | - | TRBJ2-7 | TRBV25-1 | TGTGCCAGCAGTTCCCGGCGGGGGGGGCTCTACGAGCAGTACTTC | CASSSRRGGLYEQYF
- | many | TRBJ1-2 | TRBV5-1 | TGCGCCAGCAGCTCTACTTATGGACAGAACTATGGCTACACCTTC | CASSSTYGQNYGYTF
- | many | TRBJ1-4 | TRBV7-9 | TGTGCCAGCAGCTTTCTTGATGAAAAACTGTTTTTT | CASSFLDEKLFF
- | many | TRBJ1-1 | TRBV7-9 | TGTGCCAGCAGCTTAGTGGCGACGAACACTGAAGCTTTCTTT | CASSLVATNTEAFF
- | many | TRBJ2-7 | TRBV18 | TGTGCCAGCTCACCACAGGGTCGAAATCGTGAAGATCAGTACTTC | CASSPQGRNREDQYF
TRBD2 | many | TRBJ2-7 | TRBV11-2 | TGTGCCAGCAGCTACGTCCTCATGGGACTAGCGGGAGGCGAGCAGTACTTC | CASSYVLMGLAGGEQYF
- | many | TRBJ2-3 | TRBV6-2/TRBV6-3 | TGTGCCAGCAGTCTCCGACCCAGAGATACGCAGTATTTT | CASSLRPRDTQYF
TRBD2 | few | TRBJ2-3 | TRBV20-1 | TGCAGTGCTAGAGATTGGGGTAGCGGGAGGGCCGATACGCAGTATTTT | CSARDWGSGRADTQYF
- | many | TRBJ2-2 | TRBV19 | TGTGCCAGTCCGAACACCGGGGAGCTGTTTTTT | CASPNTGELFF
- | - | TRBJ2-1 | TRBV12-3/TRBV12-4 | TGTGCCAGCAGTCTCCGGGACCAGGACTACAATGAGCAGTTCTTC | CASSLRDQDYNEQFF
- | - | TRBJ1-3 | TRBV5-5 | TGTGCCAGCAGCTTGGTTGGGAACTGGCAAAGAAACACCATATATTTT | CASSLVGNWQRNTIYF
TRBD2 | - | TRBJ2-3 | TRBV20-1 | TGCAGTGCTAAGGCGCCGGGTTTGCTAGCGGGTATTCCTAGCACAGATACGCAGTATTTT | CSAKAPGLLAGIPSTDTQYF
- | many | TRBJ2-7 | TRBV11-2 | TGTGCCAGCAGCTTAGCGTCAGGGTGGTACGAGCAGTACTTC | CASSLASGWYEQYF